The T cell receptor (beta chain) under discussion was sequenced for a study of T cells in localized non-small cell lung cancer. About this clone: Its antigen is currently unknown.

Study-level points and caveats: Only one tumor region went through sequencing, so heterogeneity may still be there. T cell clonality was highest in uninvolved adjacent lung, above tumor. Adjacent lung had a median about 60 of the 100 largest tumor clones.

The repertoire was sequenced with immunoSEQ multiplex PCR; TCRdb's copy has only in-frame clones and lacks some. Here the sample spans approximately 150,000 clones, around 90% being singletons. The V and J ends lost 2 bases and 4 bases respectively, with 6 bases between them. This CDR3 has 14 amino acids. The germline V gene encodes CDR1 MNHNS and CDR2 SASEGT. The sequencing used peripheral blood, collected before any cancer treatment. The clonotype was recovered from a female donor over 55 with stage I lung adenocarcinoma. The J gene is TRBJ2-6, the V gene TRBV6-1; D gene uncertain. The CDR3 sequence is CASSEISGANVLTF. In DNA, the CDR3 is TGTGCCAGCAGTGAAATATCCGGGGCCAACGTCCTGACTTTC.